This entry describes one T cell receptor (beta chain). Antigen: not known. The V end was cut by 4 bases, the J end by 6 bases, with 10 bases between. Per the germline V gene, CDR1 is MNHNS and CDR2 is SASEGT. The CDR3 covers 13 residues. These data come from a study of regulatory T cells in long-lasting Graves disease. In building TCR beta libraries, iRepertoire HTBI primers were used together with Arm-PCR of CDR3 regions. One entry per CDR3 protein, called by TCRdb with MiXCR from the multiplex PCR reads. This table has about 470,000 distinct CDR3 sequences, less than 25% appearing once. Study-wide results and limits: A limited number of samples was an acknowledged limitation. There were preferences for TRBV28, TRBJ1-2 and TRBJ2-5 in persistent disease.

The time point was: persistent/refractory GD, antithyroid drugs over 5 years with positive TRAb. Researchers made the TCR library from RNA that was extracted from PBMCs. The clonotype comes from a female donor with Graves disease. Material: peripheral blood mononuclear cells (PBMCs), obtained when the disease was refractory, from a patient treated with antithyroid drugs. The chain links TRBV6-1 to TRBJ1-5; D is possibly TRBD1 (5 bases). The CDR3 protein is CASSAGRAQPQHF. In DNA, the CDR3 is TGTGCCAGCAGTGCGGGCAGGGCTCAGCCCCAGCATTTT.